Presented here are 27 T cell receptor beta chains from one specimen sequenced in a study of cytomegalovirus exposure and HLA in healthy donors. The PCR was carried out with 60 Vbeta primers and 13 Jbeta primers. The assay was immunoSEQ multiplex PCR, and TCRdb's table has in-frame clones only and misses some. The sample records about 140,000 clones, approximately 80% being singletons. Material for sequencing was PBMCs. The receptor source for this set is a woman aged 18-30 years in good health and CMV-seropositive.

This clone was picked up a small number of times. The CDR3 region has the DNA TGCGCCAGCAGCTGGACCACTCTGGGGGGAGGGGAGACCCAGTACTTC. As protein: CASSWTTLGGGETQYF. The genes are TRBV5-1 and TRBJ2-5; TRBD2 aligns across 7 bases. CDR1 is SGHRS and CDR2 is YFSETQ in the germline V gene. With 3 bases clipped from V and 5 bases from J, the junction kept 13 bases outside the gene matches. This CDR3 spans 16 amino acids.

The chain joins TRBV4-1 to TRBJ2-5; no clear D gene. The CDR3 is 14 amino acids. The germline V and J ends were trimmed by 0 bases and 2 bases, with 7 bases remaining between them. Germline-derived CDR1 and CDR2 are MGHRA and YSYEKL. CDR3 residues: CASSQEGAQETQYF. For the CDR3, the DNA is TGCGCCAGCAGCCAAGAAGGAGCGCAAGAGACCCAGTACTTC.

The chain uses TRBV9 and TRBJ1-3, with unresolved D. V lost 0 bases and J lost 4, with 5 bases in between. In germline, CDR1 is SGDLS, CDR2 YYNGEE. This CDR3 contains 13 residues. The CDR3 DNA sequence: TGTGCCAGCAGCGTAGCCTCCGGAAACACCATATATTTT. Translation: CASSVASGNTIYF.

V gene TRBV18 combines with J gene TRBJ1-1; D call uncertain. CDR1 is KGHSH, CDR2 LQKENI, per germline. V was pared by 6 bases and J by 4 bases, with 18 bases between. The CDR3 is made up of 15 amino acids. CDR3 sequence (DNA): TGTGCCAGCTCCGGAGGCGGTCTGGGGTCCACTGAAGCTTTCTTT. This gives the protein CASSGGGLGSTEAFF. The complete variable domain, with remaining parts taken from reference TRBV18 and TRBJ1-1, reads NAGVMQNPRHLVRRRGQEARLRCSPMKGHSHVYWYRQLPEEGLKFMVYLQKENIIDESGMPKERFSAEFPKEGPSILRIQQVVRGDSAAYFCASSGGGLGSTEAFFGQGTRLTVV.

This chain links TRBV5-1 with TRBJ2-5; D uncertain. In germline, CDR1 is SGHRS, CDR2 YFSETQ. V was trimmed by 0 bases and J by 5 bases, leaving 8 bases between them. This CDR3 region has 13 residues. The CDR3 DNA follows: TGCGCCAGCAGCTTGGGGCCCCTTGAGACCCAGTACTTC. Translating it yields CASSLGPLETQYF.

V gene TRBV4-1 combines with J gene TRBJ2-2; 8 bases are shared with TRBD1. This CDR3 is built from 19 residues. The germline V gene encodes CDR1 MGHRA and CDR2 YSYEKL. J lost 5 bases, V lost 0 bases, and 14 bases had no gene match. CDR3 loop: CASSQDHIGGQGGTGELFF. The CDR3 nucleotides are TGCGCCAGCAGCCAAGACCACATAGGAGGACAGGGAGGAACCGGGGAGCTGTTTTTT.

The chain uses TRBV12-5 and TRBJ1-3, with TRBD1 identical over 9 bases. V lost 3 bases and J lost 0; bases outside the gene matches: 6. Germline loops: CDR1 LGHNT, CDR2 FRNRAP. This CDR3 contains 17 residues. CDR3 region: CASGLRQGESSGNTIYF. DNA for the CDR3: TGTGCTAGTGGTTTAAGACAGGGGGAGAGCTCTGGAAACACCATATATTTT.

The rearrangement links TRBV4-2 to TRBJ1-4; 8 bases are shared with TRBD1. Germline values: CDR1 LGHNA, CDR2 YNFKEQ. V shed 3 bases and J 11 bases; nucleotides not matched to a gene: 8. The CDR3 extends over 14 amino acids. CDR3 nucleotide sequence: TGTGCCAGCAGCCACGGACAGGGAGGAGAGAAACTGTTTTTT. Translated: CASSHGQGGEKLFF.

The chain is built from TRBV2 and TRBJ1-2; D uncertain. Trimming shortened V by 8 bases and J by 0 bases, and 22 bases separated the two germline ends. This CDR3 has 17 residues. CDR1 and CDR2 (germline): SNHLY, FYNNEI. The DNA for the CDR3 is TGTGCCAGCCCGGTTTTGGGCCCCAAACCCACTAACTATGGCTACACCTTC. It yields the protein CASPVLGPKPTNYGYTF. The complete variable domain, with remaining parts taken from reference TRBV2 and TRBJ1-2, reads EPEVTQTPSHQVTQMGQEVILRCVPISNHLYFYWYRQILGQKVEFLVSFYNNEISEKSEIFDDQFSVERPDGSNFTLKIRSTKLEDSAMYFCASPVLGPKPTNYGYTFGSGTRLTVV.

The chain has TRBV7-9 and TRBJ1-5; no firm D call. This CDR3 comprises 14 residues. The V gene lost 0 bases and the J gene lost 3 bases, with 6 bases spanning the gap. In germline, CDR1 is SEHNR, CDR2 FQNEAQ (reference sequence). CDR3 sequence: CASSLAGDNQPQHF. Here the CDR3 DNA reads TGTGCCAGCAGCTTAGCCGGTGACAATCAGCCCCAGCATTTT.

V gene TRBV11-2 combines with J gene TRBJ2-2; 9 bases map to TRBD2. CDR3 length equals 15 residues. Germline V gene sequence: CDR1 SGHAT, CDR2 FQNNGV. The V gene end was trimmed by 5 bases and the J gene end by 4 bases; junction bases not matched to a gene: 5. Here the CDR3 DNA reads TGTGCCAGCAGCAAAGCGGGGGGTCCCACCGGGGAGCTGTTTTTT. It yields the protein CASSKAGGPTGELFF.

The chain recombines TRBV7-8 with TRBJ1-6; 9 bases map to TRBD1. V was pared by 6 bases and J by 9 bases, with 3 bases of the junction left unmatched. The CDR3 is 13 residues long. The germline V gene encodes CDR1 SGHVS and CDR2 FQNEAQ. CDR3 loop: CASSRQGGSPLHF. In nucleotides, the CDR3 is TGTGCCAGCAGTCGACAGGGGGGTTCACCCCTCCACTTT.

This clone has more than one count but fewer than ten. This CDR3 is CASQSRTGIETQYF. The CDR3 nucleotides read TGTGCCAGCCAAAGTAGAACAGGGATTGAGACCCAGTACTTC. The chain couples TRBV27 to TRBJ2-5; D perhaps matches TRBD1 (6 bases). Deletions cut 8 bases from V and 5 bases from J, with 18 bases between. CDR1 and CDR2 from the germline V gene are MNHEY and SMNVEV (reference sequence). The CDR3 runs 14 residues.

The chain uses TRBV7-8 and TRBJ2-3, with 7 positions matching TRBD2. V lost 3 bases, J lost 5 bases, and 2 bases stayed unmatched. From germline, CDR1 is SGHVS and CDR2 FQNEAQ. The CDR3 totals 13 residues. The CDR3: CASSLGGKDTQYF. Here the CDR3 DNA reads TGTGCCAGCAGCTTGGGGGGGAAAGATACGCAGTATTTT.

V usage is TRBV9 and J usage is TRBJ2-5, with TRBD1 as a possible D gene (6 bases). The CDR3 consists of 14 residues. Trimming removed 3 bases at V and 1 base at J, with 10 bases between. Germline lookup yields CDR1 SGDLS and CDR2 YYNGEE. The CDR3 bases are TGTGCCAGCAGCGGGACAGCTACCCAAGAGACCCAGTACTTC. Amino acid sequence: CASSGTATQETQYF. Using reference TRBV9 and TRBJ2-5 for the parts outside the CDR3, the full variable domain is DSGVTQTPKHLITATGQRVTLRCSPRSGDLSVYWYQQSLDQGLQFLIQYYNGEERAKGNILERFSAQQFPDLHSELNLSSLELGDSALYFCASSGTATQETQYFGPGTRLLVL.

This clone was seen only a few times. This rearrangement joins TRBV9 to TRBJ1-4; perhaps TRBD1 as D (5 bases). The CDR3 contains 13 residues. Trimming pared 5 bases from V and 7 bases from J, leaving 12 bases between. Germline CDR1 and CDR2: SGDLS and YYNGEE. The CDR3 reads CASSGAYGEKLFF. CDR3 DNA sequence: TGTGCCAGCAGTGGGGCTTACGGTGAAAAACTGTTTTTT.

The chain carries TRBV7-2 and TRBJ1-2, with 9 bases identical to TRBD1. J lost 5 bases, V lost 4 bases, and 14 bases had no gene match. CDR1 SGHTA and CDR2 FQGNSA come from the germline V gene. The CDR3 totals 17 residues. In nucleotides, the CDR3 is TGTGCCAGCAGCTCAAACCTTCCCGGGACAGGGAAGTATGGCTACACCTTC. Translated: CASSSNLPGTGKYGYTF.

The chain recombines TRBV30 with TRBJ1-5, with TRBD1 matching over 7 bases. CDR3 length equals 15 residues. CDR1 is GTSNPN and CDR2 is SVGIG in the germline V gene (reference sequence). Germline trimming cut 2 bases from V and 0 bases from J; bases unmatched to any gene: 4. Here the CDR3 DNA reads TGTGCCTGGAGTATGGGACAGTATAGCAATCAGCCCCAGCATTTT. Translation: CAWSMGQYSNQPQHF. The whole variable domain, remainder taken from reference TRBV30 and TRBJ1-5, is SQTIHQWPATLVQPVGSPLSLECTVEGTSNPNLYWYRQAAGRGLQLLFYSVGIGQISSEVPQNLSASRPQDRQFILSSKKLLLSDSGFYLCAWSMGQYSNQPQHFGDGTRLSIL.

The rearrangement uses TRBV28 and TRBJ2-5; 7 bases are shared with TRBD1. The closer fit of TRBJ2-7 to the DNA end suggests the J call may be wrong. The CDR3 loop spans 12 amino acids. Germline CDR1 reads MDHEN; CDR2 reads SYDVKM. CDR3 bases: TGTGCCAGCAAGGGGGCGGGCTCCGAGCAGTACTTC. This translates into CASKGAGSEQYF.

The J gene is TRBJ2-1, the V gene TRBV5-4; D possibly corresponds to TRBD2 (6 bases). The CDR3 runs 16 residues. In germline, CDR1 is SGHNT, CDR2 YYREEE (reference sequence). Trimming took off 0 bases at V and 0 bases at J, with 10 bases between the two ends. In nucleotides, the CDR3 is TGTGCCAGCAGCTTGGGGGGGACTCACTCCTACAATGAGCAGTTCTTC. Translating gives CASSLGGTHSYNEQFF.

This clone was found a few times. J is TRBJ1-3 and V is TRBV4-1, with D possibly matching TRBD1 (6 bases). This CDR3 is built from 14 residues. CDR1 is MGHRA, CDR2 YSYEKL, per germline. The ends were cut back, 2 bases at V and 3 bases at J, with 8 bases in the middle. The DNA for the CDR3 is TGCGCCAGCAGCCAAACAGGGCTTGGAAACACCATATATTTT. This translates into CASSQTGLGNTIYF.

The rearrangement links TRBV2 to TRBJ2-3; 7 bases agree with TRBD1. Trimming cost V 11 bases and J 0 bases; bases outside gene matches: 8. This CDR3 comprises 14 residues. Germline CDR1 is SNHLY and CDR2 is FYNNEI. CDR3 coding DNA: TGTGCCTGCACGACAGGGTCTAGCACAGATACGCAGTATTTT. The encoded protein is CACTTGSSTDTQYF.

CDR3 protein: CASRPGVSGANVLTF. In DNA, the CDR3 is TGTGCCAGCAGACCCGGGGTCTCTGGGGCCAACGTCCTGACTTTC. This chain uses TRBV11-2 with TRBJ2-6; D possibly corresponds to TRBD2 (5 bases). Trimming removed 6 bases from V and 0 bases from J, with 9 bases in between. Germline-derived CDR1 and CDR2 are SGHAT and FQNNGV. The length of the CDR3 is 15 residues. The full variable domain, completed using reference TRBV11-2 and TRBJ2-6, is EAGVAQSPRYKIIEKRQSVAFWCNPISGHATLYWYQQILGQGPKLLIQFQNNGVVDDSQLPKDRFSAERLKGVDSTLKIQPAKLEDSAVYLCASRPGVSGANVLTFGAGSRLTVL.

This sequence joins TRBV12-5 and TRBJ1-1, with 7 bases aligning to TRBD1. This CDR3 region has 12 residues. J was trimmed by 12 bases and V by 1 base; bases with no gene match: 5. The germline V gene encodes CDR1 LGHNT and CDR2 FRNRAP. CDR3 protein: CASGLEGQFPFF. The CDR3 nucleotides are TGTGCTAGTGGTTTGGAGGGACAGTTTCCTTTCTTT.

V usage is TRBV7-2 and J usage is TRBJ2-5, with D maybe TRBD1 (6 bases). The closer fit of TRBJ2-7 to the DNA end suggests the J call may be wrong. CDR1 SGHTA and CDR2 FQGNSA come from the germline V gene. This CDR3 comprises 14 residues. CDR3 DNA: TGTGCCAGCAGCTCCAACAGGGTTTCCTACGAGCAGTACTTC. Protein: CASSSNRVSYEQYF.

CDR3 DNA sequence: TGTGCCAGCAGACAGGGGGCAGAAAACATTCAGTACTTC. This gives the protein CASRQGAENIQYF. The rearrangement links TRBV25-1 to TRBJ2-4; 9 nucleotides align to TRBD1. The CDR3 consists of 13 residues. V was pared by 6 bases and J by 5 bases, with 2 bases of the junction left unmatched. Germline V gene sequence: CDR1 MGHDK, CDR2 SYGVNS.

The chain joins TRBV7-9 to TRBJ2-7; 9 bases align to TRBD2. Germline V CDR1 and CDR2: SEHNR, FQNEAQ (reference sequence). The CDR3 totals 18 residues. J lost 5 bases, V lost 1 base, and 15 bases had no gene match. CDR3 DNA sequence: TGTGCCAGCAGCTTAGGGGTCCTAGCGGGGCCCGCCCCCCACGAGCAGTACTTC. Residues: CASSLGVLAGPAPHEQYF.